This T cell receptor (beta chain) was recovered during a study of glioma-infiltrating T cells after dendritic cell vaccination. Background on the study: Patients received autologous tumor lysate-pulsed dendritic cell vaccination between about 2003 and 2013. The study's findings and limits: Complete blood and tumor specimen sets were limited to few patients.

Worth noting for this clone: No antigen is known for it. A read error may account for a junction end that differs from germline.

Sequenced by immunoSEQ multiplex PCR; TCRdb stores in-frame clones only, minus some. The table lists over 55,000 clones, 81% of them singletons. CDR3 length: 14 residues. The germline CDR1 and CDR2 sequences are SGHRS and YFSETQ. Isocitrate dehydrogenase mutation was absent in all glioblastoma patients. This material consisted of blood, taken before dendritic cell vaccination. The genes are TRBV5-1 and TRBJ2-5; D may be TRBD1 (6 bases). The TCR originated in a human donor with glioblastoma. The CDR3 region has the DNA TGCGCCAGCAGCTTGGGGACAGCCCAAGGGACCCAGTACTTC. This translates into CASSLGTAQGTQYF.